This record concerns one T cell receptor beta chain sequence. These data originate in a study of monozygotic twins with cystic fibrosis. The CDR3 sequence is 16 residues long. Germline assignment: CDR1 MNHEY and CDR2 SVGAGI. Trimming stripped 4 bases from V and 0 bases from J, with 15 bases between. Assay used: immunoSEQ multiplex PCR; TCRdb lists only in-frame clones, some missing. The data hold tens of thousands of clones, with 80% to 95% observed a single time. The sequence derives from a boy aged 2 to 10 with cystic fibrosis. The specimen sequenced was blood. This rearrangement joins TRBV6-5 to TRBJ1-2; tentatively, D is TRBD1 (5 bases). The chain's CDR3 is CASSSTTGGANYGYTF. CDR3 nucleotides: TGTGCCAGCAGTTCGACTACAGGCGGGGCTAACTATGGCTACACCTTC.